This entry lists 20 T cell receptor beta chains sequenced from one sample in a study of T cell repertoires in cytomegalovirus infection. TCRdb reprocessed the reads via MiXCR and lists one record per CDR3 protein. Of roughly 320,000 distinct CDR3 sequences listed, approximately 8.9% are singletons. Sequenced input: PBMCs. The receptors come from a human donor in good health (CMV status not recorded). Some clones in this sample may be carry-over from other donors' samples.

Many counts were recorded for this clonotype. This chain joins TRBV20-1 and TRBJ1-5; 7 bases match TRBD1. Trimming took 5 bases from V and 7 from J; bases not matched to a gene: 14. Germline assignment: CDR1 DFQATT and CDR2 SNEGSKA (reference sequence). The length of the CDR3 is 15 residues. The DNA for the CDR3 is TGCAGTGCTTCGATAAACAGGGGCCCTTTGCAGCCCCAGCATTTT. Translating it yields CSASINRGPLQPQHF.

In this sample, this clonotype turned up many times. This sequence joins TRBV28 and TRBJ1-4; D not resolved. V was cut by 5 bases and J by 2 bases, with 12 bases left in between. Germline V gene sequence: CDR1 MDHEN, CDR2 SYDVKM. This CDR3 has 15 amino acids. CDR3 sequence (DNA): TGTGCCAGCAGTCCAGCAACAGCGACTAATGAAAAACTGTTTTTT. Residues: CASSPATATNEKLFF.

This clonotype was counted ten times or more. The J gene is TRBJ2-3, the V gene TRBV6-1, with D unclear. Per germline, CDR1 MNHNS and CDR2 SASEGT. The CDR3 totals 14 residues. Trimming took off 5 bases at V and 0 bases at J, with 9 bases between the two ends. CDR3 loop: CASSLALSTDTQYF. CDR3 nucleotide sequence: TGTGCCAGCAGTCTCGCATTGAGCACAGATACGCAGTATTTT.

About this clonotype itself: A much larger clone differs by one base, so this may be a read error. Without the conserved terminal phenylalanine or tryptophan, this CDR3 likely stems from a read error. The CDR3 region is CASSQDEGWEDTQYL. The CDR3 DNA follows: TGCGCCAGCAGCCAAGATGAAGGGTGGGAGGATACGCAGTATCTT. The rearrangement uses TRBV4-1 and TRBJ2-3; maybe TRBD2 (5 bases). The CDR3 totals 15 residues. Trimming removed 0 bases at V and 6 bases at J, with 13 bases between. Germline CDR1 reads MGHRA; CDR2 reads YSYEKL.

This clonotype was counted a few times. The chain links TRBV7-9 to TRBJ1-4, with TRBD1 identical over 7 bases. The V and J ends lost 5 bases and 8 bases, in that order; junction bases with no gene match: 8. The CDR3 spans 14 residues. From germline, CDR1 is SEHNR and CDR2 FQNEAQ (reference sequence). CDR3 DNA sequence: TGTGCCAGCAGCACCCGGGACAGAGGAGAAAAACTGTTTTTT. Protein sequence: CASSTRDRGEKLFF.

The rearrangement links TRBV4-2 to TRBJ1-1, with D perhaps TRBD1 (5 bases). The germline gives CDR1 LGHNA, CDR2 YNFKEQ. The CDR3 totals 15 residues. Trimming removed 2 bases from V and 1 base from J, with 11 bases in between. Here the CDR3 DNA reads TGTGCCAGCAGCCAACAAGGGACGGGGAACACTGAAGCTTTCTTT. Translation: CASSQQGTGNTEAFF.

Note on this clonotype: At one end, the junction sequence differs from germline, possibly due to a read error. This chain links TRBV14 with TRBJ2-1; D is perhaps TRBD1 or TRBD2 (5 bases each). The germline gives CDR1 SGHDN, CDR2 FVKESK. CDR3 length equals 15 residues. CDR3 DNA sequence: TGTGCCAGCAGCCAAGATAGAGGGGACGGCAATGAGCGGTTCTTC. Protein: CASSQDRGDGNERFF.

The V call is TRBV19, the J call TRBJ2-1; 9 positions match TRBD1. Germline V gene sequence: CDR1 LNHDA, CDR2 SQIVND (reference sequence). The CDR3 loop spans 15 amino acids. V was pared by 6 bases and J by 6 bases, with 9 bases of the junction left unmatched. The CDR3 spells CASRMSGQGTNEQFF. The CDR3 DNA is TGTGCCAGTAGGATGTCGGGACAGGGTACCAATGAGCAGTTCTTC.

This clonotype was seen repeatedly, ten times or more. The CDR3, as DNA: TGTGCCAGCCTCCGAGAGACCCAGTACTTC. The encoded protein is CASLRETQYF. The chain has TRBV2 and TRBJ2-5; D remains unclear. The germline gives CDR1 SNHLY, CDR2 FYNNEI. The CDR3 sequence is 10 residues long. V lost 8 bases to trimming and J lost 4 bases, with 5 bases between them. The full variable domain, in which reference TRBV2 and TRBJ2-5 provide the parts outside the CDR3, is EPEVTQTPSHQVTQMGQEVILRCVPISNHLYFYWYRQILGQKVEFLVSFYNNEISEKSEIFDDQFSVERPDGSNFTLKIRSTKLEDSAMYFCASLRETQYFGPGTRLLVL.

The chain combines TRBV29-1 with TRBJ1-4, with D hard to call. The germline V gene encodes CDR1 SQVTM and CDR2 ANQGSEA. The CDR3 is 13 amino acids. Trimming removed 7 bases at V and 3 bases at J, with 12 bases between. The CDR3, as DNA: TGCAGCGCCGGGAGGCAGTCTAATGAAAAACTGTTTTTT. Residues: CSAGRQSNEKLFF.

This clonotype appeared many times. This chain joins TRBV10-2 and TRBJ2-3, with 12 bases that match TRBD2. The CDR3 length is 17 residues. The ends lost 2 bases at V and 5 bases at J; junction bases unmatched: 8. Germline values: CDR1 WSHSY, CDR2 SAAADI. CDR3 bases: TGCGCCAGCAGTGAGGACCTAGCGGGGGGGCCTGGAGATACGCAGTATTTT. Its protein product is CASSEDLAGGPGDTQYF.

V usage is TRBV20-1 and J usage is TRBJ1-5; D not resolved. The germline V and J ends were trimmed by 0 bases and 5 bases, with 8 bases remaining between them. The CDR3 consists of 13 residues. Germline lookup yields CDR1 DFQATT and CDR2 SNEGSKA (reference sequence). CDR3 region: CSARENVYQPQHF. CDR3 in DNA: TGCAGTGCTAGAGAAAACGTATATCAGCCCCAGCATTTT.

The chain links TRBV5-1 to TRBJ1-1; 9 bases line up with TRBD1. The germline V gene has CDR1 SGHRS and CDR2 YFSETQ. With V trimmed by 0 bases and J by 6 bases, 3 bases remained unmatched. The CDR3 covers 14 residues. The DNA of the CDR3 is TGCGCCAGCAGCTTGGAACAGGGGGCTGCTGAAGCTTTCTTT. Its translation is CASSLEQGAAEAFF.

There are many counts of this clonotype. The chain links TRBV7-6 to TRBJ2-1; TRBD2 matches 13 bases. This CDR3 has 18 residues. The germline CDR1 and CDR2 sequences are SGHVS and FNYEAQ. V shed 5 bases and J 4 bases; nucleotides not matched to a gene: 11. CDR3: CASSPGLAGARRYNEQFF. The CDR3 nucleotides are TGTGCCAGCAGCCCTGGACTAGCGGGGGCTCGCCGGTACAATGAGCAGTTCTTC. Drawing the rest from reference TRBV7-6 and TRBJ2-1, the complete variable domain is GAGVSQSPRYKVTKRGQDVALRCDPISGHVSLYWYRQALGQGPEFLTYFNYEAQQDKSGLPNDRFSAERPEGSISTLTIQRTEQRDSAMYRCASSPGLAGARRYNEQFFGPGTRLTVL.

This clonotype appeared many times. The CDR3 sequence is CASGSGAGGTGELFF. Written as DNA, the CDR3 is TGTGCCAGCGGCTCCGGGGCCGGGGGTACCGGGGAGCTGTTTTTT. This chain uses TRBV28 with TRBJ2-2; D might be TRBD2 (6 bases). With 8 bases removed from V and 5 bases from J, the gap between germline ends came to 18 bases. The CDR3 spans 15 residues. In germline, CDR1 is MDHEN, CDR2 SYDVKM.

This clonotype was counted ten times or more. The rearrangement links TRBV5-4 to TRBJ2-1; possible D gene TRBD2, 5 bases. CDR1 SGHNT and CDR2 YYREEE come from the germline V gene (reference sequence). The CDR3 sequence is 14 residues long. Trimming took 4 bases from V and 4 from J, leaving 12 bases between them. For the CDR3, the DNA is TGTGCCAGCAGCCCGGCGAGGGAGTACAATGAGCAGTTCTTC. Translating gives CASSPAREYNEQFF.

This clonotype was seen at least ten times. J is TRBJ2-1 and V is TRBV7-2, with no clear D. Trimming took 7 bases from V and 10 from J, leaving 17 bases between them. The CDR3 loop spans 13 amino acids. Germline CDR1 SGHTA, CDR2 FQGNSA. CDR3 sequence (DNA): TGTGCCAGCAAGACCCCGTCAGGTAGCGAGCAGTTCTTC. Amino acid sequence: CASKTPSGSEQFF.

This clonotype was counted a few times. V usage is TRBV24-1 and J usage is TRBJ2-2; possibly TRBD1 for D (5 bases). V was shortened by 4 bases and J by 1 base, with 12 bases between the two germline ends. The CDR3 runs to 16 residues. From germline, CDR1 is KGHDR and CDR2 SFDVKD. CDR3 coding DNA: TGTGCCACCAGTGACCCCAGGGTTGGGAACACCGGGGAGCTGTTTTTT. Translated, it gives CATSDPRVGNTGELFF.

This clonotype showed up many times. The gene calls are TRBV7-8 and TRBJ2-1, with 9 bases matching TRBD2. This CDR3 has 19 residues. Germline V CDR1 and CDR2: SGHVS, FQNEAQ. V lost 4 bases and J lost 1; bases outside the gene matches: 14. The CDR3 DNA reads as TGTGCCAGCAGCTACGGAGCGGGGGGTCGAATACTATCCTACAATGAGCAGTTCTTC. This sequence encodes CASSYGAGGRILSYNEQFF.

This chain links TRBV7-9 with TRBJ2-3; D gene unclear. V was shortened by 7 bases and J by 0 bases, with 11 bases between the two germline ends. This CDR3 has 14 residues. Germline CDR1 SEHNR, CDR2 FQNEAQ (reference sequence). Here the CDR3 reads CASKADTSTDTQYF. The CDR3 DNA reads as TGTGCCAGCAAGGCCGACACTAGCACAGATACGCAGTATTTT.